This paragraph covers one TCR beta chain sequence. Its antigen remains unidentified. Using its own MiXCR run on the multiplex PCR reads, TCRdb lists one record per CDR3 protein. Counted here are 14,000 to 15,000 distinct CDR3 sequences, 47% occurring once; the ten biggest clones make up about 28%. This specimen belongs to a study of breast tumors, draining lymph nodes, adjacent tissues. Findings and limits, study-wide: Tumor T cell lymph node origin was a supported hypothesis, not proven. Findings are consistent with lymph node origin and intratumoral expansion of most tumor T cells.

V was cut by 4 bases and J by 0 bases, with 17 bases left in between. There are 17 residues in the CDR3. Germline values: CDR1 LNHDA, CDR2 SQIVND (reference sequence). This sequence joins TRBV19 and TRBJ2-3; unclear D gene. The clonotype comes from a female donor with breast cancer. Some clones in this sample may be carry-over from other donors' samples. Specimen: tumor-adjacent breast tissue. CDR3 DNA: TGTGCCAGTAGTACCCCCGGAGCAGGATCTAGCACAGATACGCAGTATTTT. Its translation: CASSTPGAGSSTDTQYF.